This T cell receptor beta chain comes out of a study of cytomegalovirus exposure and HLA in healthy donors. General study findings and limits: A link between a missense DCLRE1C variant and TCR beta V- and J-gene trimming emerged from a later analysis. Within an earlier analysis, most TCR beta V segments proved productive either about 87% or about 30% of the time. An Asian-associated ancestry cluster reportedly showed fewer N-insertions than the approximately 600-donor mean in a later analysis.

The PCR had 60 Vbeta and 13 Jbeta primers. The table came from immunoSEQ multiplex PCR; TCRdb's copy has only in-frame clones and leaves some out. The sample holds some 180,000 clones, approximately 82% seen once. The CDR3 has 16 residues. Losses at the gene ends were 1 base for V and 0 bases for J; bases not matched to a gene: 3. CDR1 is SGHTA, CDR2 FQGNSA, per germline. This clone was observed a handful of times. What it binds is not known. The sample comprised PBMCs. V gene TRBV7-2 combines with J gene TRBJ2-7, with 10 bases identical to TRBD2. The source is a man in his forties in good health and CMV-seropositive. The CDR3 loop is CASSLVPSGSSYEQYF. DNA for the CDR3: TGTGCCAGCAGCTTAGTACCTAGCGGGAGCTCCTACGAGCAGTACTTC. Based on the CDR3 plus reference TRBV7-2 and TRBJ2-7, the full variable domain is GAGVSQSPSNKVTEKGKDVELRCDPISGHTALYWYRQSLGQGLEFLIYFQGNSAPDKSGLPSDRFSAERTGGSVSTLTIQRTQQEDSAVYLCASSLVPSGSSYEQYFGPGTRLTVT.